This entry features one T cell receptor (beta chain) sequence. As yet, its antigen is unknown. The donors were all healthy and Caucasian. With 0 bases clipped from V and 7 bases from J, the junction kept 15 bases outside the gene matches. Germline assignment: CDR1 DFQATT and CDR2 SNEGSKA (reference sequence). The length of the CDR3 is 17 residues. MiXCR was run by TCRdb on the 5' RACE reads, yielding one entry per CDR3 protein. Of about 530,000 distinct CDR3 sequences detected, approximately 20% appear once; the ten largest clones hold around 0.48%. This record comes from a study of identical twins. Study findings and constraints: Sequences that were beta out-of-frame showed weaker excess twin sharing. Within monozygotic twins, out-of-frame TCR alpha sharing was underestimated by the models.

The same sample was also used in a study of yellow fever vaccine responses in identical twins.

The sample comprised CD4+ T cells sorted from blood. The origin of this receptor is a woman between 18 and 30 years old in good health. This chain joins TRBV20-1 and TRBJ1-5; 7 nucleotides agree with TRBD1. CDR3 in DNA: TGCAGTGCTAGAGACCCCCGCGTTACAGGGGACGTGCAGCCCCAGCATTTT. It translates to CSARDPRVTGDVQPQHF.